The T cell receptor (beta chain) under discussion was sequenced for a study of T cell responses to AZD1222 COVID-19 vaccine (dated by TCRdb to the early 2020s). With regard to the full study: AZD1222 recipients with second doses at about 4 weeks or about 12 weeks were pooled, because spike-specific TCR depth and breadth did not differ between schedules. A total of 233 trial participants underwent TCR sequencing, of whom some 210 received two doses of AZD1222 and some 25 received two doses of the MenACWY control vaccine. Trial participants were enrolled into age subgroups of 18-55, 56-69 and 70-plus years, which contained about 160, 30 and 59 TCR-sequenced participants, respectively. On the study overall, not on this receptor specifically: In the small 56-69-year group, the increase in depth fell short of significance, most likely because of low power. Reportedly, close to half of the unique spike-specific TCRs recognized epitopes lying outside the regions that are mutated in the B.1.351 and B.1.1.7 variants. After two AZD1222 doses, both the breadth and the depth of spike-specific TCRs were significantly higher than at day 0 and than in MenACWY recipients. Conclusions about previously exposed vaccinees were limited because only a handful of AZD1222 recipients were SARS-CoV-2 seropositive at baseline. The whole spike protein was spanned by vaccine-associated CD4 TCRs, and dominant responses were seen in regions 160-218 and 743-854. Participants were mostly white British, with more females than males. The authors suggested clonal diversity may have been underestimated. Because no day 14 peak-response samples were available, the repertoires could be characterized only after the peak T cell response.

This clone showed up just a few times. Its antigen has not been determined. No base quality information exists; no much larger clone differs at one position. The germline V gene supplies CDR1 SGHDT and CDR2 YYEEEE. For this chain, trimming is 4 bases at the V end and 6 bases at the J end, and the number of junction bases without a gene match is 7. Spanning cysteine to phenylalanine, the CDR3 consists of 15 amino acids. This entry keeps only the CDR3 DNA: 45 bases, framed from base 1. The CDR3 regions of human TCRbeta chains were subjected to immunosequencing. In the paper's pipeline: TCRs in the repertoires were compared against a reference library of SARS-CoV-2-specific TCRs that had been generated with the MIRA antigen-specificity platform. Breadth was defined as the fraction of unique TCRs that were SARS-CoV-2-associated, and depth was defined as the fraction of total T cells that were SARS-CoV-2-associated. Using the MIRA data, each spike-specific TCR was assigned both to the spike region to which the TCR was reactive and to a CD4 or CD8 class. Log10-transformed breadth and depth values were compared by one-way ANOVA with Sidak's multiple comparisons tests. The source is immuneACCESS, and TCRdb retained only in-frame sequences with V and J called. Part of the clones is not carried over; for the studies checked, unresolved V genes explain less than half of this, and the remainder is unexplained. The V and J calls and the clone size are those of that table, but D and trimming were determined from the DNA. This sample has around 65,000 clones in its table, and about 74% of those were observed once. Together, the top ten hold roughly 13% of the sample.

What this sample's time point label stands for: baseline before first vaccination. Vaccinee samples were obtained from the UK trials COV001 and COV002, which included a single-blind randomized controlled phase 2/3 trial of AZD1222 (ChAdOx1 nCoV-19) in healthy adults. For TCRbeta chain sequencing, PBMC samples were collected from trial participants at day 0 and at day 28 after the second dose. The chain uses TRBV5-6 and TRBJ1-4, and TRBD1 aligns with 9 junction nucleotides. This receptor was obtained from an adult in good health. This specimen consisted of peripheral blood, obtained on day 0 of AZD1222 vaccination. CDR3 sequence: CASSITGGMYEKLFF. The nucleotide sequence is given as TGTGCCAGCAGCATAACAGGGGGCATGTATGAAAAACTGTTTTTT.